This record covers a single T cell receptor beta chain. The antigen is unknown. These data are taken from a study of identical twins. Whole-study results and caveats: Abundant cord blood beta clonotypes carried fewer insertions; memory repertoires showed none.

TCRdb re-analysed the 5' RACE reads in MiXCR, keeping a single row per CDR3 protein. This sample has a few hundred thousand distinct CDR3 sequences, with around 9.6% found just once. These data were likewise used in another study, on yellow fever vaccine responses in identical twins.

Sequenced input: PBMCs. This TCR was recovered from a woman younger than 35 in good health.

The CDR3 nucleotides read TGTGCCAGCAGCTTAGCGGTTCCCCTCGAGCAGTACTTC. Its translation is CASSLAVPLEQYF. The chain links TRBV7-9 to TRBJ2-7; D not resolved. Trimming pared 0 bases from V and 6 bases from J, leaving 9 bases between. Germline CDR1 and CDR2: SEHNR and FQNEAQ (reference sequence). CDR3 size: 13 residues.